This TCR beta chain emerged from a study of blood T cells in healthy people across ages. Using a J-beta primer mix together with a sample-barcoded 5' primer, a second PCR was run for roughly 6 to 12 cycles. Each CDR3 protein gets one entry after TCRdb re-called the 5' RACE reads with MiXCR. This table has 1.5 million to 2 million distinct CDR3 sequences, about two fifths appearing once. Total RNA was extracted at no less than 6 micrograms per sample. Germline lookup yields CDR1 MNHEY and CDR2 SVGAGI. The CDR3 covers 13 residues. Trimming took 5 bases from V and 3 from J, leaving 10 bases between them.

Sequencing input: blood. This chain connects TRBV6-5 to TRBJ1-2; D remains unclear. This receptor was taken from a human donor in good health. The CDR3: CASSKWNDYGYTF. CDR3 DNA sequence: TGTGCCAGCAGTAAATGGAACGACTATGGCTACACCTTC.